One and the same sample provided the 5 T cell receptor beta chains below, sequenced in a study of spatial heterogeneity in lung cancer. Specified time point: blood at routine non-recurrence follow-up after resection. TCRdb reprocessed the 5' RACE reads via MiXCR and lists one record per CDR3 protein. The sample contains 15,000 to 20,000 distinct CDR3 sequences, about 10% of which appear only once. The specimen comprised PBMCs, sampled at follow-up. These receptors were taken from a male donor with early-stage non-small cell lung cancer.

At least ten counts were recorded for this clonotype. The rearrangement uses TRBV7-8 and TRBJ2-3, with 10 bases fitting TRBD2. Germline CDR1 reads SGHVS; CDR2 reads FQNEAQ. V trimming: 4 bases; J trimming: 2 bases; junction bases outside the gene matches: 3. CDR3 length: 15 amino acids. CDR3 DNA: TGTGCCAGCAGCTCCCTAGCGGGGGTCACAGATACGCAGTATTTT. Its translation is CASSSLAGVTDTQYF.

This clonotype is medium-sized within its sample. The J gene is TRBJ2-5, the V gene TRBV12-3 or TRBV12-4, with 7 bases identical to TRBD1. The CDR3 is made up of 15 amino acids. The junction had 8 bases not matched to a gene; V was cut back by 5 bases and J by 2 bases. This CDR3 is CASSAWDSQQETQYF. For the CDR3, the DNA is TGTGCCAGCAGTGCCTGGGACAGCCAACAAGAGACCCAGTACTTC.

This clonotype was found many times. The chain carries TRBV10-3 and TRBJ2-7; 10 nucleotides agree with TRBD2. Germline CDR1 ENHRY, CDR2 SYGVKD. V gave up 4 bases and J gave up 2 bases; unmatched junction bases: 2. The CDR3 consists of 14 residues. CDR3 bases: TGTGCCATCAGTGGCCTAGCGGGAGCCTACGAGCAGTACTTC. This sequence encodes CAISGLAGAYEQYF.

There are many counts of this clonotype. V gene TRBV7-9 combines with J gene TRBJ2-5, with 14 nucleotides matching TRBD2. The CDR3 is made up of 18 amino acids. J lost 2 bases, V lost 4 bases, and 9 bases had no gene match. Germline CDR1 reads SEHNR; CDR2 reads FQNEAQ (reference sequence). For the CDR3, the DNA is TGTGCCAGCAGCTACCTCGGACTAGCGGGGGGTCTACAAGAGACCCAGTACTTC. The encoded protein is CASSYLGLAGGLQETQYF.

This clonotype was seen only a few times. The genes are TRBV12-3 or TRBV12-4 and TRBJ1-1; the match to TRBD1 covers 9 bases. The CDR3 is 11 amino acids. Losses at the gene ends were 7 bases for V and 10 bases for J; bases not matched to a gene: 4. The CDR3 region is CASTMDRGAFF. For the CDR3, the DNA is TGTGCCAGCACAATGGACAGGGGAGCTTTCTTT.